This T cell receptor beta chain emerged from a study of blood T cell repertoires in COVID-19. Assay: immunoSEQ multiplex PCR; the TCRdb copy retains only in-frame clones and omits some. The sample includes under 250,000 clones, more than 85% of them seen just once. This CDR3 is 15 amino acids long. The germline V gene has CDR1 SGHTA and CDR2 FQGNSA. The junction had 6 bases not matched to a gene; V was cut back by 1 base and J by 5 bases. V usage is TRBV7-2 and J usage is TRBJ2-5, with 8 bases fitting TRBD1. The source is a woman in her 70s with active or convalescent COVID-19. Sequenced sample: peripheral blood. The CDR3 DNA reads TGTGCCAGCAGCTTAGGGACAGGGAAACGGGAGACCCAGTACTTC. It specifies CASSLGTGKRETQYF.